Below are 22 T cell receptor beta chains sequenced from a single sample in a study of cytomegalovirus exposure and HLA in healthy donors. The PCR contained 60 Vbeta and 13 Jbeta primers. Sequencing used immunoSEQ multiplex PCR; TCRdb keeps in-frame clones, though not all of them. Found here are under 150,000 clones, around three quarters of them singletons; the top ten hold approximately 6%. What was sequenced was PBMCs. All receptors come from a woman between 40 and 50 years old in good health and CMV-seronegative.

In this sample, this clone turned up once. CDR3 amino acids: CASSVAATGVKGYTF. The CDR3 DNA reads as TGTGCCAGCAGCGTGGCCGCGACAGGGGTTAAAGGCTACACCTTC. The chain has TRBV9 and TRBJ1-2; 8 bases are shared with TRBD1. This CDR3 is 15 amino acids long. Looked up from germline, CDR1 is SGDLS and CDR2 is YYNGEE. J lost 8 bases, V lost 2 bases, and 11 bases had no gene match.

The DNA for the CDR3 is TGTGCCAGCAGTTTTTACAGCGGGTACGAGCAGTACTTC. Its protein is CASSFYSGYEQYF. The chain has TRBV6-1 and TRBJ2-7; D is possibly TRBD2 (6 bases). Germline loops: CDR1 MNHNS, CDR2 SASEGT. This CDR3 has 13 amino acids. Trimming stripped 5 bases from V and 4 bases from J, with 12 bases between.

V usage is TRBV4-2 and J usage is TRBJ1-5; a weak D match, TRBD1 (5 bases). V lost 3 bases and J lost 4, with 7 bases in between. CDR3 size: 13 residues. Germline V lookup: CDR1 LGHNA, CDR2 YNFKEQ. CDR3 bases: TGTGCCAGCAGCCATGGGGCGAATCAGCCCCAGCATTTT. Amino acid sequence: CASSHGANQPQHF.

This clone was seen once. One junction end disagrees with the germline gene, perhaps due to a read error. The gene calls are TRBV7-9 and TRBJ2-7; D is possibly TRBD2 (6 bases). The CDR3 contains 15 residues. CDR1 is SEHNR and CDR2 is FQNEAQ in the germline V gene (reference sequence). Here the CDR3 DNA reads TGTTCCAGCAGCCGCAGTCCGGGAGTCCCCTACGAGCAGTACTTC. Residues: CSSSRSPGVPYEQYF.

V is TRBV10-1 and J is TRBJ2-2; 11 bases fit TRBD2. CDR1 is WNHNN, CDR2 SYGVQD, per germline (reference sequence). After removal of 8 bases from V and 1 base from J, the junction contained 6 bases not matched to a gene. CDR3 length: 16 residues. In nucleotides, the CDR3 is TGCGCCAGCCATCCCACTAGCGGGAGGAACACCGGGGAGCTGTTTTTT. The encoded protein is CASHPTSGRNTGELFF.

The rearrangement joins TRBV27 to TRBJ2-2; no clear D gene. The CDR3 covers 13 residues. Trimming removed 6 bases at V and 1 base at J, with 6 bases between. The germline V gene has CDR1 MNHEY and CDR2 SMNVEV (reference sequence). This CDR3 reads CASRLRNTGELFF. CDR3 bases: TGTGCCAGCAGACTTAGGAACACCGGGGAGCTGTTTTTT.

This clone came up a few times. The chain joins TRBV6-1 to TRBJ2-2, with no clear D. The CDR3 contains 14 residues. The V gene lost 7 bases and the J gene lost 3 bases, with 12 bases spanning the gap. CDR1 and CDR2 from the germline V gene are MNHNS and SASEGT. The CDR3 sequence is CASMGGPDTGELFF. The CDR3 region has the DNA TGTGCCAGCATGGGTGGGCCTGACACCGGGGAGCTGTTTTTT.

Here the CDR3 DNA reads TGTGCCAGTAGTGGGACAGGGAGGATGGGGCAGTACTTC. This encodes CASSGTGRMGQYF. The J gene is TRBJ2-7, the V gene TRBV19, with 9 bases identical to TRBD1. This CDR3 contains 13 residues. Germline values: CDR1 LNHDA, CDR2 SQIVND (reference sequence). Unmatched junction bases numbered 8, after V lost 5 bases and J lost 9 bases.

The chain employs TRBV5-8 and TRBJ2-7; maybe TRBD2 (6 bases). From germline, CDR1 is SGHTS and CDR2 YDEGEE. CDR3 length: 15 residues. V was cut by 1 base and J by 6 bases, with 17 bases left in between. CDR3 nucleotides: TGTGCCAGCAGCTTGTTAGCGGCGTTTACTAGCGAGCAGTACTTC. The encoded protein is CASSLLAAFTSEQYF.

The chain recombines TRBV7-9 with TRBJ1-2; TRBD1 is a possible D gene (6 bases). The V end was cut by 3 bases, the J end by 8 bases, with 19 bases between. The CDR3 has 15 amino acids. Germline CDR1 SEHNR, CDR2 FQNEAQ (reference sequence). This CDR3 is CASSFYRESTGGYTF. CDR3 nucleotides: TGTGCCAGCAGCTTTTACAGGGAATCTACGGGGGGCTACACCTTC. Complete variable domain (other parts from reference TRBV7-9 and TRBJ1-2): DTGVSQNPRHKITKRGQNVTFRCDPISEHNRLYWYRQTLGQGPEFLTYFQNEAQLEKSRLLSDRFSAERPKGSFSTLEIQRTEQGDSAMYLCASSFYRESTGGYTFGSGTRLTVV.

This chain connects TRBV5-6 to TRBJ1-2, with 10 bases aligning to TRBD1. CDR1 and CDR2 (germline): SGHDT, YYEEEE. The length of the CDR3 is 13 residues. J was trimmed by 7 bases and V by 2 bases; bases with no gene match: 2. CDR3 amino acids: CASSFGDRGGYTF. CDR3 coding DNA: TGTGCCAGCAGCTTCGGGGACAGGGGTGGCTACACCTTC.

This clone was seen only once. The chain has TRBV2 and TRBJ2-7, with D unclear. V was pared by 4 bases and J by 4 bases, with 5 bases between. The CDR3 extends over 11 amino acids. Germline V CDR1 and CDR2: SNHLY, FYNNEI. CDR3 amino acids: CASSAGYEQYF. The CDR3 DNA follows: TGTGCCAGCAGTGCGGGTTACGAGCAGTACTTC. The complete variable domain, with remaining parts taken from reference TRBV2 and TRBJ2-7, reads EPEVTQTPSHQVTQMGQEVILRCVPISNHLYFYWYRQILGQKVEFLVSFYNNEISEKSEIFDDQFSVERPDGSNFTLKIRSTKLEDSAMYFCASSAGYEQYFGPGTRLTVT.

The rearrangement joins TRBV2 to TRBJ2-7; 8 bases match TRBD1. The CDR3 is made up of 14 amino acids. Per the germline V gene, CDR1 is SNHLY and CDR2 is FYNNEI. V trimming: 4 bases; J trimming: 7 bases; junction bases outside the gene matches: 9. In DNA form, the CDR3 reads TGTGCCAGCAGTGCGACGCGGACAGGGATTGAGCAGTACTTC. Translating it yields CASSATRTGIEQYF.

CDR3 sequence (DNA): TGTGCCAGCAGCGCTCGGGACAGGGGCTACGAGCAGTACTTC. Its translation is CASSARDRGYEQYF. V is TRBV9 and J is TRBJ2-7, with TRBD1 matching 10 bases. V lost 3 bases, J lost 3 bases, and 3 bases stayed unmatched. The germline gives CDR1 SGDLS, CDR2 YYNGEE. The CDR3 is 14 residues long.

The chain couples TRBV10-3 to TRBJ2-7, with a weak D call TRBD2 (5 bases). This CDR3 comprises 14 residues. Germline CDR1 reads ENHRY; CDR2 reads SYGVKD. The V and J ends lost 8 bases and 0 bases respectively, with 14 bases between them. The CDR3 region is CAIAPGLASYEQYF. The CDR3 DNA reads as TGTGCCATCGCCCCTGGACTTGCCTCCTACGAGCAGTACTTC.

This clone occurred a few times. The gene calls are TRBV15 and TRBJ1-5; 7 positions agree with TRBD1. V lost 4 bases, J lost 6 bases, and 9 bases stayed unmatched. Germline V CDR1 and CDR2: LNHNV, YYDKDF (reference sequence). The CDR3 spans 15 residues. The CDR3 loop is CATSTDREDGQPQHF. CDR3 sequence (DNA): TGTGCCACCAGCACCGACAGGGAGGACGGTCAGCCCCAGCATTTT.

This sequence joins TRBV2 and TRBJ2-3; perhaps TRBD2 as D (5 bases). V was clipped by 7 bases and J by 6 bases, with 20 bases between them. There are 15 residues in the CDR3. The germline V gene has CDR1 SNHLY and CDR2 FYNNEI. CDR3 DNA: TGTGCCAGCATCCGAGCGGCGGACTTGGGTGATACGCAGTATTTT. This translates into CASIRAADLGDTQYF. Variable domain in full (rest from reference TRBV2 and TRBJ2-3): EPEVTQTPSHQVTQMGQEVILRCVPISNHLYFYWYRQILGQKVEFLVSFYNNEISEKSEIFDDQFSVERPDGSNFTLKIRSTKLEDSAMYFCASIRAADLGDTQYFGPGTRLTVL.

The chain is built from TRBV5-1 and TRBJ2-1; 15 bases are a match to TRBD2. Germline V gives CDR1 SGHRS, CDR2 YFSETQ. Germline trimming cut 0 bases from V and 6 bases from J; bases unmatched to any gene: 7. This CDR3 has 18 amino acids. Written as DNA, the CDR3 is TGCGCCAGCAGCTTGGGGACTAGCGGGAGGGCTCCCTTCAATGAGCAGTTCTTC. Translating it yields CASSLGTSGRAPFNEQFF.

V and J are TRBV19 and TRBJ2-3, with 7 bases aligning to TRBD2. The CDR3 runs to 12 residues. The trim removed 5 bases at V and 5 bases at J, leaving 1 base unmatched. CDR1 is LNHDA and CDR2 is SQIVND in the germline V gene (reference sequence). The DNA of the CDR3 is TGTGCCAGTAGTCCTAGCGGAGATACGCAGTATTTT. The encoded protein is CASSPSGDTQYF.

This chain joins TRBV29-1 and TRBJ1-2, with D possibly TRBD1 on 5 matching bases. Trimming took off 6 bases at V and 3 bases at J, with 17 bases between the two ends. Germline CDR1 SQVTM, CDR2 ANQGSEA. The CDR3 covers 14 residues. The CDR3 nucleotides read TGCAGCGTACTCTACCAGGGTATCGACTATGGCTACACCTTC. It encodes CSVLYQGIDYGYTF.

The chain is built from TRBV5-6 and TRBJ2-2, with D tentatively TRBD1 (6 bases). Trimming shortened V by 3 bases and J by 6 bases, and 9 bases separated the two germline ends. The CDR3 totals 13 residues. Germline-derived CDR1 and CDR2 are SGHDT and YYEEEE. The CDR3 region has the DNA TGTGCCAGCAGCTCTCAGGGGTCCGGGGAGCTGTTTTTT. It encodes CASSSQGSGELFF.

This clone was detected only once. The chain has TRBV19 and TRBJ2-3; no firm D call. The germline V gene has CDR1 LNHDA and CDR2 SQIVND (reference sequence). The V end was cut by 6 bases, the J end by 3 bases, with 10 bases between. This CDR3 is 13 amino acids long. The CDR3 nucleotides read TGTGCCAGTAGCGTGGAGATAACAGATACGCAGTATTTT. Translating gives CASSVEITDTQYF.